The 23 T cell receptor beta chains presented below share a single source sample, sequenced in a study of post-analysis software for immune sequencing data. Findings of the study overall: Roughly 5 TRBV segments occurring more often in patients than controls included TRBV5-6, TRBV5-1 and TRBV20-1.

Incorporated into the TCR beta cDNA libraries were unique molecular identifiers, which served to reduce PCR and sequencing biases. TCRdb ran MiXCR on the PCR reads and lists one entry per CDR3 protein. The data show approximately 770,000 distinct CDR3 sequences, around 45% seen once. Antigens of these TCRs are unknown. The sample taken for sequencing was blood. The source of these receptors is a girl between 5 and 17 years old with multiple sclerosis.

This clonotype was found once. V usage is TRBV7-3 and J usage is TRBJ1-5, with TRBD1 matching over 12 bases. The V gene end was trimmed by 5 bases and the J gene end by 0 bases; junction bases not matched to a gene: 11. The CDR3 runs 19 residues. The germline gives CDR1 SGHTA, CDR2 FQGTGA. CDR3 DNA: TGTGCCAGCAGCCGGGGGGGACAGGGGGCTTTCAGTAGCAATCAGCCCCAGCATTTT. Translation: CASSRGGQGAFSSNQPQHF.

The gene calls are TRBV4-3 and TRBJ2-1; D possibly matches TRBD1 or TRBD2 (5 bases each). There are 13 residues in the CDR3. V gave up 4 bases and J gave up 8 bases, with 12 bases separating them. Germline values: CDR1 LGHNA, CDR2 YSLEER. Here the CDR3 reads CASSLGRGDEQFF. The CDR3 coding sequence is TGCGCCAGCAGCCTTGGACGGGGCGATGAGCAGTTCTTC.

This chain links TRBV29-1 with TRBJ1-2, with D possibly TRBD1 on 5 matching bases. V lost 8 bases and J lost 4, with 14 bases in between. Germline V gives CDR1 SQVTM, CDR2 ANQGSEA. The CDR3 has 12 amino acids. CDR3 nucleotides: TGCAGCCGGAGGGGAGAACTCTATGGCTACACCTTC. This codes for CSRRGELYGYTF. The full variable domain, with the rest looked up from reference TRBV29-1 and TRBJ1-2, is SAVISQKPSRDICQRGTSLTIQCQVDSQVTMMFWYRQQPGQSLTLIATANQGSEATYESGFVIDKFPISRPNLTFSTLTVSNMSPEDSSIYLCSRRGELYGYTFGSGTRLTVV.

This CDR3 reads CASSLAGLREQFF. The DNA for the CDR3 is TGTGCCAGCAGCTTGGCGGGACTCCGAGAACAGTTCTTC. This chain uses TRBV5-6 with TRBJ2-1; weak D call: TRBD2 (6 bases). The CDR3 runs 13 residues. V lost 0 bases and J 13 bases, leaving 14 bases between the germline ends. The V gene's germline CDR1 is SGHDT and CDR2 YYEEEE. Complete variable domain (other parts from reference TRBV5-6 and TRBJ2-1): DAGVTQSPTHLIKTRGQQVTLRCSPKSGHDTVSWYQQALGQGPQFIFQYYEEEERQRGNFPDRFSGHQFPNYSSELNVNALLLGDSALYLCASSLAGLREQFFGPGTRLTVL.

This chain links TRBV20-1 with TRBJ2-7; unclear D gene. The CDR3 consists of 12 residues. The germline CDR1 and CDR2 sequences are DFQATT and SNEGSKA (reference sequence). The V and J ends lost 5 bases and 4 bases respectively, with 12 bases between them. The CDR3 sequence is CSARRAGYEQYF. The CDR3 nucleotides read TGCAGTGCTCGCCGGGCCGGATACGAGCAGTACTTC.

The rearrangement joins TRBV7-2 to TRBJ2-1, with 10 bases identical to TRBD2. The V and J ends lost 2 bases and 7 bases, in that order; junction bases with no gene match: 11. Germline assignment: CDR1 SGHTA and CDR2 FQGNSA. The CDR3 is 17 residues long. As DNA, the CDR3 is TGTGCCAGCAGCTTATCGTCAGCGGGAGGGACGATGAATGAGCAGTTCTTC. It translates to CASSLSSAGGTMNEQFF.

Written as DNA, the CDR3 is TGCGCCAGCAGCTTGGCGGGACAGGGGGACACTGAAGCTTTCTTT. It translates to CASSLAGQGDTEAFF. The V and J genes are TRBV5-1 and TRBJ1-1; 11 bases are shared with TRBD1. This CDR3 has 15 amino acids. The ends lost 0 bases at V and 3 bases at J; junction bases unmatched: 1. The germline CDR1 and CDR2 sequences are SGHRS and YFSETQ.

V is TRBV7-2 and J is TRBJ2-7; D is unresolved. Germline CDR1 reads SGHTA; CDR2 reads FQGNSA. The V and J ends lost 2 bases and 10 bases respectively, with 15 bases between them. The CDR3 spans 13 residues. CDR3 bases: TGTGCCAGCAGCTTACCTGACTCGCTCGATCAGTACTTC. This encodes CASSLPDSLDQYF.

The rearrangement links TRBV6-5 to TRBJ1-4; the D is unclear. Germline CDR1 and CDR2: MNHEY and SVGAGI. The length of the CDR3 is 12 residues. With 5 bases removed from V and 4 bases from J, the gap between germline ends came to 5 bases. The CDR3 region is CASSPNNEKLFF. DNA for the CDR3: TGTGCCAGCAGTCCCAATAATGAAAAACTGTTTTTT.

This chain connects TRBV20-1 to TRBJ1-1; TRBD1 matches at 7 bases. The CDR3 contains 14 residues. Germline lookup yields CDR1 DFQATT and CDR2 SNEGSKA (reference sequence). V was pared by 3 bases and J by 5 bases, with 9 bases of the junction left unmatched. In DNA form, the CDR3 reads TGCAGTGCTAGCCCACAGGGGACTGGGACTGAAGCTTTCTTT. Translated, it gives CSASPQGTGTEAFF.

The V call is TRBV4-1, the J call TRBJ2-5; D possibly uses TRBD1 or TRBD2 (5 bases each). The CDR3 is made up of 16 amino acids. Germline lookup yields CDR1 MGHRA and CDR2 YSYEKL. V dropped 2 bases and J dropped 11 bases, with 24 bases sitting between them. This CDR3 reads CASSQSSGTVSLEQYF. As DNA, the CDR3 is TGCGCCAGCAGCCAAAGTAGTGGGACGGTCTCCTTGGAGCAGTACTTC.

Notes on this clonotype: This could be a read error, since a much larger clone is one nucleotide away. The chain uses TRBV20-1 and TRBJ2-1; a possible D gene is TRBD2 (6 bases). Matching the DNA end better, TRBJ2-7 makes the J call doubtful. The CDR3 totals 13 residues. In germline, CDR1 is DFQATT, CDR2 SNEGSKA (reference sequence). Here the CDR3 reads CSGAGGAVNEQYF. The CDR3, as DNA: TGCAGTGGGGCCGGGGGAGCGGTCAATGAGCAGTACTTC.

CDR3 bases: TGTGCCAGCAGCCGAGTGCTTTACGAGCAGTACTTC. This sequence encodes CASSRVLYEQYF. This chain links TRBV12-3 or TRBV12-4 with TRBJ2-7; the D is unclear. This CDR3 has 12 residues. V was shortened by 6 bases and J by 4 bases, with 10 bases between the two germline ends.

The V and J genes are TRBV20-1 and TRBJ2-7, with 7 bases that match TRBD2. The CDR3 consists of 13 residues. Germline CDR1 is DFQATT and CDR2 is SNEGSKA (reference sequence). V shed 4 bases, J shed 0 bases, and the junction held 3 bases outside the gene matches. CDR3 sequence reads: CSATSGLSYEQYF. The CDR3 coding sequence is TGCAGTGCTACTAGCGGCCTCTCCTACGAGCAGTACTTC.

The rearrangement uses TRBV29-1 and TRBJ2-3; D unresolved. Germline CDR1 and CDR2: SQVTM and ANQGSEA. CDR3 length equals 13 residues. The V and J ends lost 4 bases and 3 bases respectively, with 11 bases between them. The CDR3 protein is CSVVLRFTDTQYF. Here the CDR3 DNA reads TGCAGCGTTGTCCTCCGATTTACAGATACGCAGTATTTT.

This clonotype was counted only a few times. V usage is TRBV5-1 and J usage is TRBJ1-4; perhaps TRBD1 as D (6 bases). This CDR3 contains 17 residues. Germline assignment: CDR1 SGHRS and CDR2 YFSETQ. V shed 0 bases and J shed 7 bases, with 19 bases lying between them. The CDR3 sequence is CASSLEPGATEGEKLFF. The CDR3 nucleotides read TGCGCCAGCAGCTTGGAACCGGGGGCTACCGAGGGTGAAAAACTGTTTTTT.

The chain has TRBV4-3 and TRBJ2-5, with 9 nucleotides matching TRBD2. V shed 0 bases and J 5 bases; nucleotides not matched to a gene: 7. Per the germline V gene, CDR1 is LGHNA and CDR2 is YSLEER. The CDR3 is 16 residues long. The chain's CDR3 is CASSQEWSSGAETQYF. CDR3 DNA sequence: TGCGCCAGCAGCCAAGAATGGTCTAGCGGGGCGGAGACCCAGTACTTC.

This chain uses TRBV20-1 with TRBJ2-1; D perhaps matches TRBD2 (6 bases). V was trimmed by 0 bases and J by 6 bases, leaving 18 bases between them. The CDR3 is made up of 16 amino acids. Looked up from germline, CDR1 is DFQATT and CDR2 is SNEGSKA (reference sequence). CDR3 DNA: TGCAGTGCTAGAGATGGGGTAGCGGACACCCGCAATGAGCAGTTCTTC. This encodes CSARDGVADTRNEQFF.

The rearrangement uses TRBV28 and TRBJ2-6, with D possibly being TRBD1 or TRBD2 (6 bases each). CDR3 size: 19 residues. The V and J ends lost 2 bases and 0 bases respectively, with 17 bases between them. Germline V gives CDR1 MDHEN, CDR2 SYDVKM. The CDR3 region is CASSLGGGDSYSGANVLTF. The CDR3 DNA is TGTGCCAGCAGTTTAGGAGGGGGAGACAGCTACTCTGGGGCCAACGTCCTGACTTTC.

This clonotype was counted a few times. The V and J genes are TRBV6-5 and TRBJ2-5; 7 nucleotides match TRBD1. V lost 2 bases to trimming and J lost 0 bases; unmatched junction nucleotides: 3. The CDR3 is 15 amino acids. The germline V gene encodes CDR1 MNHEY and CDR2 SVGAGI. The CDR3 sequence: CASSYLQGHQETQYF. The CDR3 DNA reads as TGTGCCAGCAGTTACCTACAGGGGCACCAAGAGACCCAGTACTTC.

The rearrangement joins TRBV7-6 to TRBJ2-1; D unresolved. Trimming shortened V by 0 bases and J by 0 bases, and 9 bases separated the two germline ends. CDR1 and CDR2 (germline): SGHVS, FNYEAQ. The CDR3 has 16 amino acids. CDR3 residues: CASSLASASSYNEQFF. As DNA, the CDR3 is TGTGCCAGCAGCTTAGCCTCTGCGAGCTCCTACAATGAGCAGTTCTTC.

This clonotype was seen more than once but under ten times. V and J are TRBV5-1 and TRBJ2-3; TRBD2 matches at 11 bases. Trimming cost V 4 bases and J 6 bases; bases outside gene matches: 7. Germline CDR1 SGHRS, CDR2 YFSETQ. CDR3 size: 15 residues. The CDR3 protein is CASSHTSGSGDTQYF. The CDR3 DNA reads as TGCGCCAGCAGCCATACTAGCGGGAGCGGGGATACGCAGTATTTT. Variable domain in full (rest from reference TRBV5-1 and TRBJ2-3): KAGVTQTPRYLIKTRGQQVTLSCSPISGHRSVSWYQQTPGQGLQFLFEYFSETQRNKGNFPGRFSGRQFSNSRSEMNVSTLELGDSALYLCASSHTSGSGDTQYFGPGTRLTVL.

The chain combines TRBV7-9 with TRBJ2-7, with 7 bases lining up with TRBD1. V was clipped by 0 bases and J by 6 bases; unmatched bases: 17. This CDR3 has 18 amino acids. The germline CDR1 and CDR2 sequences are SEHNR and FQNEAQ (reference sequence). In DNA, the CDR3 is TGTGCCAGCAGCTTAGCTATCGTCGACGGGACAGAGAGTTGCGAGCAGTACTTC. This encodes CASSLAIVDGTESCEQYF.